The 7 T cell receptor beta chains given below trace back to one sample, sequenced in a study of synovial regulatory T cells in juvenile arthritis. Data came from immunoSEQ multiplex PCR; TCRdb stores just in-frame clones and leaves some out. Across 8,000 to 10,000 clones, the top ten clones capture less than 1% of the sample. Sequenced: Treg cells from blood. Noted subset: remaining (HLA-DR-negative) circulating blood Treg cells. The receptors shown here come from a donor younger than 30 with juvenile idiopathic arthritis.

The chain is built from TRBV5-1 and TRBJ1-1; TCRdb's D call, TRBD1, is unchecked because there is no DNA. Germline V CDR1 and CDR2: SGHRS, YFSETQ. The CDR3 extends over 14 amino acids. Only the protein is available. The CDR3 spells CASSFMDRGTEAFF.

V and J are TRBV5-4 and TRBJ2-7; lacking DNA, the TRBD2 call made by TCRdb goes unchecked. There are 15 residues in the CDR3. Only the protein sequence is given. Germline assignment: CDR1 SGHNT and CDR2 YYREEE (reference sequence). CDR3 sequence: CASRPGTSATYEQYF. Full variable domain (missing parts from reference TRBV5-4 and TRBJ2-7): ETGVTQSPTHLIKTRGQQVTLRCSSQSGHNTVSWYQQALGQGPQFIFQYYREEENGRGNFPPRFSGLQFPNYSSELNVNALELDDSALYLCASRPGTSATYEQYFGPGTRLTVT.

The chain has TRBV19 and TRBJ2-7. The germline gives CDR1 LNHDA, CDR2 SQIVND (reference sequence). The CDR3 spans 14 residues. The DNA is unrecorded. The CDR3 region is CASSIGSSPNEQYF.

The V call is TRBV5-6, the J call TRBJ1-2; TCRdb's assignment of TRBD1 cannot be checked, as there is no DNA. Germline CDR1 SGHDT, CDR2 YYEEEE. The CDR3 is 14 residues long. The coding DNA is unavailable. The CDR3 is CASSKQGAGGGYTF. The full variable domain, completed using reference TRBV5-6 and TRBJ1-2, is DAGVTQSPTHLIKTRGQQVTLRCSPKSGHDTVSWYQQALGQGPQFIFQYYEEEERQRGNFPDRFSGHQFPNYSSELNVNALLLGDSALYLCASSKQGAGGGYTFGSGTRLTVV.

The rearrangement links TRBV5-6 to TRBJ2-3; TCRdb designates TRBD2, a call that cannot be tested without DNA. The CDR3 totals 15 residues. The DNA is not on file. Per the germline V gene, CDR1 is SGHDT and CDR2 is YYEEEE. The CDR3 sequence is CASNPRDLFTDTQYF.

The chain's CDR3 is CASRTANYGYTF. This chain uses TRBV19 with TRBJ1-2; TCRdb gives TRBD1 as the D gene, but with no DNA this cannot be confirmed. CDR1 and CDR2 from the germline V gene are LNHDA and SQIVND (reference sequence). The CDR3 loop spans 12 amino acids. No DNA was logged.

The V gene is TRBV6-1, the J gene TRBJ2-7; without DNA, the TCRdb call of TRBD2 cannot be checked. CDR3 length: 12 amino acids. No DNA has been recorded. CDR1 and CDR2 from the germline V gene are MNHNS and SASEGT. CDR3 residues: CASSGTSGKAYF.